This entry lists 5 T cell receptor beta chains sequenced from one sample in a study of graft-versus-host responses after intestinal transplantation (dated by TCRdb to the early 2020s). Preparation of the library involved the immunoSEQ multiplex PCR assay. In its TCRdb copy, this immuneACCESS table keeps in-frame sequences only and misses some clones. Where compared with another copy, unresolved V genes explain less than half of these, and the others have no known cause. The sample records under 15,000 clones, about four fifths of which are singletons. Together, the top ten hold approximately 53% of the sample. The sequencing here drew on PBMCs, taken about 130 days after transplant. The source of these receptors is a human patient who received an intestinal transplant, so some T cells may come from the graft donor.

The chain joins TRBV11-3 to TRBJ2-1; the D gene is possibly TRBD2 (5 bases). From germline, CDR1 is SGHNT and CDR2 YENEEA. The CDR3 loop spans 15 amino acids. V was pared by 3 bases and J by 6 bases, with 15 bases between. The DNA of the CDR3 is TGTGCCAGCAGCTTCGAGGGCGGGCCGGGCAATGAGCAGTTCTTC. Its translation is CASSFEGGPGNEQFF.

This clone occurred once. V and J are TRBV4-2 and TRBJ2-7, with TRBD2 matching 12 bases. This CDR3 is 16 amino acids long. With V trimmed by 0 bases and J by 6 bases, 6 bases remained unmatched. Per the germline V gene, CDR1 is LGHNA and CDR2 is YNFKEQ. The CDR3 DNA reads as TGTGCCAGCAGCCAAGATGGGCTAGCGGGAGGGGGCGAGCAGTACTTC. Its translation: CASSQDGLAGGGEQYF.

The V and J genes are TRBV7-9 and TRBJ1-1; D is undetermined. Trimming took off 5 bases at V and 4 bases at J, with 11 bases between the two ends. Germline V CDR1 and CDR2: SEHNR, FQNEAQ (reference sequence). The CDR3 covers 13 residues. As DNA, the CDR3 is TGTGCCAGCAGCGCAGGACGGATCACTGAAGCTTTCTTT. Translation: CASSAGRITEAFF.

The chain couples TRBV6-1 to TRBJ2-3; D is unresolved. This CDR3 is 16 amino acids long. Per the germline V gene, CDR1 is MNHNS and CDR2 is SASEGT. V lost 0 bases and J 2 bases, leaving 12 bases between the germline ends. The CDR3 DNA follows: TGTGCCAGCAGTGAAGCGCTATTATTCACCACAGATACGCAGTATTTT. Protein product: CASSEALLFTTDTQYF.

This chain joins TRBV27 and TRBJ2-2; TRBD1 aligns across 7 bases. The CDR3 is 15 residues long. Germline loops: CDR1 MNHEY, CDR2 SMNVEV (reference sequence). The J segment lost 5 bases and the V segment lost 5 bases, leaving 8 bases of the junction unmatched. The CDR3 DNA is TGTGCCAGCAGTCCCCAGGGGGTACGGACCGGGGAGCTGTTTTTT. Translating it yields CASSPQGVRTGELFF.